This T cell receptor beta chain was identified in a study of OX40 agonist ivuxolimab in advanced cancers. Study at large: Patients receiving dose escalation had hepatocellular carcinoma, melanoma, renal cell or head and neck cancer. Allowance was made for prior anti-PD-1, anti-PD-L1 or anti-CTLA-4 therapy, and 40% to 45% had some.

Autoimmune disease history or systemic immunosuppression was exclusionary. The table came from immunoSEQ multiplex PCR; TCRdb's copy has only in-frame clones and leaves some out. The data show about 100,000 clones, with approximately 89% seen just once and less than 0.2% held by the top ten. CDR1 MNHEY and CDR2 SVGAGI come from the germline V gene. V was shortened by 8 bases and J by 3 bases, with 15 bases between the two germline ends. There are 14 residues in the CDR3. V and J are TRBV6-5 and TRBJ2-3; maybe TRBD1 (5 bases). This clonotype was sampled from an adult with an advanced solid tumor such as melanoma, head and neck, liver or kidney cancer. The specimen comprised CD4+ or CD8+ T cells sorted from blood, sampled in a trial of the OX40 agonist ivuxolimab. The CDR3 protein is CASRPRWTTDTQYF. CDR3 nucleotides: TGTGCCAGCCGCCCTAGGTGGACAACAGATACGCAGTATTTT.